This TCR beta chain was obtained from a study of T cell responses to AZD1222 COVID-19 vaccine. Whole-study context: Pooled samples include second doses given at about 4 or 12 weeks.

Assay: immunoSEQ multiplex PCR; the TCRdb copy retains only in-frame clones and omits some. The profile covers approximately 110,000 clones, with 92% appearing a single time and about 1.2% taken by the ten largest. This CDR3 spans 15 amino acids. Germline V gene sequence: CDR1 SGHRS, CDR2 YFSETQ. With 1 base clipped from V and 5 bases from J, the junction kept 8 bases outside the gene matches. The sample consisted of peripheral blood, taken on day 0 of AZD1222 vaccination. The TCR was taken from an adult in good health. The chain employs TRBV5-1 and TRBJ2-5; 7 bases are a match to TRBD2. CDR3 sequence: CASSLLREGVETQYF. CDR3 DNA sequence: TGCGCCAGCAGCTTGCTAAGGGAGGGAGTGGAGACCCAGTACTTC.